This is a list of T cell receptor beta chains from one sample in a study of cytomegalovirus exposure and HLA in healthy donors. Sequenced by immunoSEQ multiplex PCR; TCRdb stores in-frame clones only, minus some. In the table there are about 110,000 clones, approximately 86% of which are singletons. The sample comprised PBMCs. The receptors derive from a man aged 40-49 years in good health and CMV-seronegative. Each CDR3 is given with its conserved first and last residue. A D gene is named only where the DNA matches it firmly. Expanded clones get a size class; other rows say once, few or many, or leave the size out.

d_call clone_size j_call v_call cdr3_aa cdr3_nt
NA NA TRBJ2-1 TRBV5-1 CASHTGPGSYNEQFF TGCGCCAGCCATACAGGGCCGGGCTCCTACAATGAGCAGTTCTTC
TRBD2 NA TRBJ2-1 TRBV4-2 CASSRESLAASSYNEQFF TGTGCCAGCAGTCGAGAGAGTCTAGCGGCGAGCTCCTACAATGAGCAGTTCTTC
NA NA TRBJ2-1 TRBV5-6 CASSLVGRGPYNEQFF TGTGCCAGCAGCTTGGTTGGGCGGGGCCCCTACAATGAGCAGTTCTTC
TRBD1 NA TRBJ2-5 TRBV12-5 CASGLPIPGQGFQETQYF TGTGCTAGTGGTTTGCCAATCCCGGGACAGGGGTTTCAAGAGACCCAGTACTTC
NA NA TRBJ2-3 TRBV28 CASSSPGRGGGTDTQYF TGTGCCAGCAGTTCCCCCGGGCGAGGCGGGGGCACAGATACGCAGTATTTT
NA NA TRBJ1-1 TRBV19 CASSIPQNTEAFF TGTGCCAGTAGTATTCCACAGAACACTGAAGCTTTCTTT
NA NA TRBJ1-2 TRBV27 CASSISTDSYGYTF TGTGCCAGCAGTATATCGACGGACTCCTATGGCTACACCTTC
NA NA TRBJ1-5 TRBV28 CASSLVSYQPQHF TGTGCCAGCAGTTTAGTGTCATATCAGCCCCAGCATTTT
NA NA TRBJ1-5 TRBV30 CAWSKTGNSNQPQHF TGTGCCTGGAGTAAAACAGGGAATAGCAATCAGCCCCAGCATTTT
TRBD1 NA TRBJ1-2 TRBV7-2 CASSLFGTGDYGYTF TGTGCCAGCAGCTTATTTGGGACAGGGGACTATGGCTACACCTTC
NA NA TRBJ1-1 TRBV15 CATSRDRGGTEAFF TGTGCCACCAGCAGAGACAGGGGCGGCACTGAAGCTTTCTTT
TRBD2 NA TRBJ2-1 TRBV7-2 CASSSPGLRNEQFF TGTGCCAGCAGCTCGCCGGGACTACGCAATGAGCAGTTCTTC
TRBD2 NA TRBJ2-7 TRBV5-4 CASSLQASGGYEQYF TGTGCCAGCAGCTTGCAGGCTAGCGGGGGTTACGAGCAGTACTTC
NA once TRBJ1-6 TRBV4-3 CASSRNQGSPLHF TGCGCCAGCAGCCGGAACCAGGGGTCACCCCTCCACTTT
TRBD1 NA TRBJ1-1 TRBV5-1 CASSLVQGRDTEAFF TGCGCCAGCAGCTTGGTACAGGGGCGGGACACTGAAGCTTTCTTT